This T cell receptor beta chain was observed in a study of vaccination and CD4 T cells after COVID-19. Study background: Cells were stimulated with overlapping spike peptide pools from SARS-CoV-2, HCoV-NL63, HCoV-OC43 and HCoV-229E.

Note on this clonotype: Antigen unknown.

The sample's time point: late sampling 161 to 241 days after vaccination in three convalescent patients. Treatment meaning: roughly ten-day PBMC culture with coronavirus spike peptide pools or control peptides (ViraFEST assay). Germline V gene sequence: CDR1 LNHDA, CDR2 SQIVND (reference sequence). The V end was cut by 4 bases, the J end by 3 bases, with 13 bases between. CDR3 length: 15 amino acids. Once obtained from cultured CD4+ T cells, the DNA was sequenced using the Oncomine TCR Beta short-read assay. TCRdb reprocessed the PCR reads via MiXCR and lists one record per CDR3 protein. The sample carries more than 20,000 distinct CDR3 sequences, approximately 30% recorded once.

The sample in question was CD4+ T cells from blood, cultured in vitro, obtained about 7 months after SARS-CoV-2 vaccination. The rearrangement uses TRBV19 and TRBJ2-1; possibly TRBD1 for D (7 bases). This TCR derives from a human donor who had recovered from COVID-19. In DNA, the CDR3 is TGTGCCAGTAGTAGGCAGGGGGGCTTCTACAATGAGCAGTTCTTC. Translated: CASSRQGGFYNEQFF.